The clone carrying this TCR beta chain has a count of ten or more. The antigen is undetermined. The library was built from roughly 400 ng RNA with molecular barcoded adaptors for alpha/delta and beta/gamma chains. MiXCR, applied by TCRdb to the reads, yields one record per CDR3 protein. The data hold roughly 38,000 distinct CDR3 sequences, with over 11% observed a single time. Trimming left V 4 bases short and J 8 bases short, with 16 bases between. Germline V gives CDR1 SGHRS, CDR2 YFSETQ. The length of the CDR3 is 14 residues. This entry is derived from a study of read filtering for tumor transcriptome and immune sequencing. Overall study: Revised staging placed eight or nine patients in R-ISS I, 15 to 20 in II, more than five in III. Whole-study results and caveats: Dropping single-read clonotypes raised IR-seq and RNA-seq shared-clonotype correlation. Compared with RNA-seq, IR-seq gave much higher clonotype depth and reliability.

V usage is TRBV5-1 and J usage is TRBJ2-4, with D possibly being TRBD2 (6 bases). Sequencing was performed on a population of CD138-negative cells sorted from bone marrow. The receptor was isolated from a donor over 35 with multiple myeloma. The CDR3, as DNA: TGCGCCAGCAGCCCCGGAGGGACCGGGCACATTCAGTACTTC. Residues: CASSPGGTGHIQYF.